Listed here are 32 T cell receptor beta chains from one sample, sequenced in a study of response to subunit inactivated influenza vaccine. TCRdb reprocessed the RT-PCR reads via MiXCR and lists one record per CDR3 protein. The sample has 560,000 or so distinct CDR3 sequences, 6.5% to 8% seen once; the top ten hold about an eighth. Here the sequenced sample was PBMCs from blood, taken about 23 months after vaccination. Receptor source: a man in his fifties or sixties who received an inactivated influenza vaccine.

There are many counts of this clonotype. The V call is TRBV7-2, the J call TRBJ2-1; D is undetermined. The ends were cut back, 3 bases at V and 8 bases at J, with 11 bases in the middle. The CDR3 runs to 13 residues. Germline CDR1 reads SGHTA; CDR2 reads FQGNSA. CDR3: CASSLTPPHEQFF. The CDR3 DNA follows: TGTGCCAGCAGCTTGACTCCCCCCCATGAGCAGTTCTTC.

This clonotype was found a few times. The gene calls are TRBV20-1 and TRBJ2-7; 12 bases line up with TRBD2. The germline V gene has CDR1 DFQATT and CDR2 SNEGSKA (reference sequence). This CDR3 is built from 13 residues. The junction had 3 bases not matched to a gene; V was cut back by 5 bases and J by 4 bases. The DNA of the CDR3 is TGCAGTGCTGGGACTAGCGGGCTTTACGAGCAGTACTTC. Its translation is CSAGTSGLYEQYF.

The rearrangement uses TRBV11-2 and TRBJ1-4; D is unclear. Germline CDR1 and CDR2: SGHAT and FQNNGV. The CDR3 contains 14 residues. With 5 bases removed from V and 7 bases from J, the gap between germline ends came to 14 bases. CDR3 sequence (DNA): TGTGCCAGCAGCCCAATTCCGGCGGCTGAAAAACTGTTTTTT. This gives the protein CASSPIPAAEKLFF. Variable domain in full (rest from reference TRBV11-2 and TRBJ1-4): EAGVAQSPRYKIIEKRQSVAFWCNPISGHATLYWYQQILGQGPKLLIQFQNNGVVDDSQLPKDRFSAERLKGVDSTLKIQPAKLEDSAVYLCASSPIPAAEKLFFGSGTQLSVL.

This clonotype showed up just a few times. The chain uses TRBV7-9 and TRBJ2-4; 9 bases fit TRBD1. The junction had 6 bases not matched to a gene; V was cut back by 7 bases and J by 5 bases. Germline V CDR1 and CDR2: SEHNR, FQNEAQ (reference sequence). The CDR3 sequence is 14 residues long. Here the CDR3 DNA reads TGTGCCAGCATCAAGGGACAGGGCGAAAACATTCAGTACTTC. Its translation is CASIKGQGENIQYF.

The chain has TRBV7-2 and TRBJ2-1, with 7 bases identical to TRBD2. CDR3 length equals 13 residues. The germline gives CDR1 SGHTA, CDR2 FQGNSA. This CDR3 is CANTAGIGNEQFF. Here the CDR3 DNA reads TGTGCGAACACAGCGGGAATTGGTAATGAGCAGTTCTTC.

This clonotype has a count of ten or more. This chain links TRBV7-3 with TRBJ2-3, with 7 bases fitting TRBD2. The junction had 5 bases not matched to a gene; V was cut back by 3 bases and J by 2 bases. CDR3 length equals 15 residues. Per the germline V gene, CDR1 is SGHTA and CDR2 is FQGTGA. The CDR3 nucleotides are TGTGCCAGCAGCTTTCTAGCGGACACCACAGATACGCAGTATTTT. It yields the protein CASSFLADTTDTQYF.

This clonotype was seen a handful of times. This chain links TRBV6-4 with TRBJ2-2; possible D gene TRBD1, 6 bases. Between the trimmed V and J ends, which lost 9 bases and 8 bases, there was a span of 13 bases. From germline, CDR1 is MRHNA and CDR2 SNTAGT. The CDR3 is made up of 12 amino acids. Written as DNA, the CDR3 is TGTGCCAGGACAGGAATTTCTGGGGAGCTGTTTTTT. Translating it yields CARTGISGELFF.

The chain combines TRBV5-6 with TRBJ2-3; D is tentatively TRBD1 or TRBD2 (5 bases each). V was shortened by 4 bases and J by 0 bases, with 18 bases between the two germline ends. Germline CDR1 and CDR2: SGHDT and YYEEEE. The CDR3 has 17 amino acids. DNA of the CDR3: TGTGCCAGCAGCCTGGAAGAGGGGCGCAGCAGCACAGATACGCAGTATTTT. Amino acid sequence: CASSLEEGRSSTDTQYF. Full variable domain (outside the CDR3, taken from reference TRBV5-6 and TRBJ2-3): DAGVTQSPTHLIKTRGQQVTLRCSPKSGHDTVSWYQQALGQGPQFIFQYYEEEERQRGNFPDRFSGHQFPNYSSELNVNALLLGDSALYLCASSLEEGRSSTDTQYFGPGTRLTVL.

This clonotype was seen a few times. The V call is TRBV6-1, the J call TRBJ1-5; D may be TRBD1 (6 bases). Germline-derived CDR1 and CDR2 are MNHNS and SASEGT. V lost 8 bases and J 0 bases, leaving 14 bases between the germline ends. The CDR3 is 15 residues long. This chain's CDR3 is CASVAGTNSNQPQHF. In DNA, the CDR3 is TGTGCCAGCGTAGCCGGGACAAATAGCAATCAGCCCCAGCATTTT.

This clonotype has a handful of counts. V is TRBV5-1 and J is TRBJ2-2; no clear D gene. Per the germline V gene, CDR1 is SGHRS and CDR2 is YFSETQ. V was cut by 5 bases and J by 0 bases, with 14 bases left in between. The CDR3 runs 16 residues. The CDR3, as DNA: TGCGCCAGCAGGCCGAATGGGCTCGCGAACACCGGGGAGCTGTTTTTT. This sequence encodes CASRPNGLANTGELFF.

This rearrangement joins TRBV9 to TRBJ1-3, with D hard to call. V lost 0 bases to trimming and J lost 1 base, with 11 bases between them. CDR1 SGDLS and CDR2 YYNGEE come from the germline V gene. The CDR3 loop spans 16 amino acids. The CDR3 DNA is TGTGCCAGCAGCGTAGCTTACGGGTGGTCTGGAAACACCATATATTTT. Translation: CASSVAYGWSGNTIYF.

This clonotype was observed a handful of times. CDR3 nucleotides: TGTGCCAGCAGTCGTCGGACAGGGAGTTTTCGGTCTGCAGATACGCAGTATTTT. It yields the protein CASSRRTGSFRSADTQYF. The rearrangement uses TRBV6-1 and TRBJ2-3; 8 nucleotides agree with TRBD1. V dropped 5 bases and J dropped 4; count of bases not matched to a gene: 17. Germline V lookup: CDR1 MNHNS, CDR2 SASEGT. The CDR3 is 18 amino acids.

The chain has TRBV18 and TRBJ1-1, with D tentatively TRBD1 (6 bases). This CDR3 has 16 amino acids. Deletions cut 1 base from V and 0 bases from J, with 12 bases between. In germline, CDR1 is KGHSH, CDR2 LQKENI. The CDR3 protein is CASSPRQAPLNTEAFF. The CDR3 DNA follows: TGTGCCAGCTCACCACGACAGGCGCCCTTGAACACTGAAGCTTTCTTT.

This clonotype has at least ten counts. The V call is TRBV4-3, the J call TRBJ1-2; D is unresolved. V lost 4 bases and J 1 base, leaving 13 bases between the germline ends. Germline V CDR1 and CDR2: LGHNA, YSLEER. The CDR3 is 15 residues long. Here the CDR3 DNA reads TGCGCCAGCAGCCCGGCTCGGGCCCATAACTATGGCTACACCTTC. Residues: CASSPARAHNYGYTF.

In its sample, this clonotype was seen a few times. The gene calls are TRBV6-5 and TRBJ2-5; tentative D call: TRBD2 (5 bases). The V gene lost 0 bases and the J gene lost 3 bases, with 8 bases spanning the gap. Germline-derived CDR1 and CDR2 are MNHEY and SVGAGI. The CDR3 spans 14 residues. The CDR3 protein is CASSYSYGEETQYF. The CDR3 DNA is TGTGCCAGCAGTTACTCTTACGGGGAAGAGACCCAGTACTTC.

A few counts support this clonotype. The CDR3 DNA is TGTGCCAGCAGCCCGGGTGGGATTGAAGCTTTCTTT. It specifies CASSPGGIEAFF. The chain uses TRBV7-2 and TRBJ1-1; unclear D gene. CDR1 and CDR2 from the germline V gene are SGHTA and FQGNSA. Between the trimmed V and J ends, which lost 5 bases and 7 bases, there was a span of 11 bases. The CDR3 is 12 residues long.

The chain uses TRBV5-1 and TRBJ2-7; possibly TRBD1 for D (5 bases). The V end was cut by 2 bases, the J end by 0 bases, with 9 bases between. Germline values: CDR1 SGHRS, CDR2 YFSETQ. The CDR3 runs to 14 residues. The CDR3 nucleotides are TGCGCCAGCAGCTTTGGCAGGGACTCCTACGAGCAGTACTTC. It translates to CASSFGRDSYEQYF.

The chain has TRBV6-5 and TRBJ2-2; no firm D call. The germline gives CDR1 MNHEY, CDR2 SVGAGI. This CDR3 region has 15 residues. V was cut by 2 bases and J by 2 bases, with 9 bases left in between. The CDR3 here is CASSYKQSNTGELFF. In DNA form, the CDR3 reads TGTGCCAGCAGTTACAAGCAGTCTAACACCGGGGAGCTGTTTTTT.

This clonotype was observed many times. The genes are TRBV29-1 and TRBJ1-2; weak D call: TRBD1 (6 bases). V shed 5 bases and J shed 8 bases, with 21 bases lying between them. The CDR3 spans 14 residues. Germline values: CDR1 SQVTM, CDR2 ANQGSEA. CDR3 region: CSVNRDTGTRGYTF. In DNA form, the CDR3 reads TGCAGCGTTAATAGAGACACAGGGACACGGGGCTACACCTTC.

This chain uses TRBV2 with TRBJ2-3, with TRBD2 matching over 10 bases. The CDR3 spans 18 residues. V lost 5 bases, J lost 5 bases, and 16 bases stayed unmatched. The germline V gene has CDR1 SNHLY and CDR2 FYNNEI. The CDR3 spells CASSYFLLAGGLQDTQYF. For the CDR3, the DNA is TGTGCCAGCAGTTACTTCCTCTTAGCGGGGGGCCTACAAGATACGCAGTATTTT.

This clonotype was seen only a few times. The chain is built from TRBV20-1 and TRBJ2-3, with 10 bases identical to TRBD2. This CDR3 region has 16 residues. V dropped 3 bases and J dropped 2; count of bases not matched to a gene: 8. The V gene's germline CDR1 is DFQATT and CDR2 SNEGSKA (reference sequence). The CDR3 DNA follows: TGCAGTGCTAGGGCTAGCGGGGGAGTAATCACAGATACGCAGTATTTT. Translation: CSARASGGVITDTQYF.

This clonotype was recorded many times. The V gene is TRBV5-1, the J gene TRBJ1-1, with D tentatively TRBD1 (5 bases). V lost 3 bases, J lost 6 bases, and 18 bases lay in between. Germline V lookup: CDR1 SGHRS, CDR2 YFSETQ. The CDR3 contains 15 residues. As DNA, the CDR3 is TGCGCCAGCAGCTATCAGGGCGAATACTCGGCTGAAGCTTTCTTT. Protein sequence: CASSYQGEYSAEAFF.

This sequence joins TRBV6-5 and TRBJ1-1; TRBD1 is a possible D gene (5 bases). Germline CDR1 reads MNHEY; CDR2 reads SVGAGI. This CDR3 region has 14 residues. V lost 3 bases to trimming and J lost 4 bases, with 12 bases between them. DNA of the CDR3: TGTGCCAGCAGTTATCAGGGAGGAGGCACTGAAGCTTTCTTT. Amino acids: CASSYQGGGTEAFF.

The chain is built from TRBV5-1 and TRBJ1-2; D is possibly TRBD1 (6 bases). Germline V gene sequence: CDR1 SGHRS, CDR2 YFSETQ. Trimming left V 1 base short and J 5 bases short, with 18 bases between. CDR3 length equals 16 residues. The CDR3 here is CASSLSGGQSFYGYTF. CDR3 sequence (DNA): TGCGCCAGCAGCTTGTCCGGAGGACAGAGTTTTTATGGCTACACCTTC. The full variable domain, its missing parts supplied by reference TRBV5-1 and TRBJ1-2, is KAGVTQTPRYLIKTRGQQVTLSCSPISGHRSVSWYQQTPGQGLQFLFEYFSETQRNKGNFPGRFSGRQFSNSRSEMNVSTLELGDSALYLCASSLSGGQSFYGYTFGSGTRLTVV.

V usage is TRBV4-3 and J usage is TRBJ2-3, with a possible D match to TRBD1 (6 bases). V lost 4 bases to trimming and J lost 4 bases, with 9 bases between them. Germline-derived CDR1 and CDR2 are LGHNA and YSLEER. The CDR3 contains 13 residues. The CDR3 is CASSRQAADTQYF. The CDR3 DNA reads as TGCGCCAGCAGCCGACAGGCCGCAGATACGCAGTATTTT.

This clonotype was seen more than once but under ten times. CDR3 DNA sequence: TGCAGTGCTAGAGAGTTTACCGGATCACCCCTCCACTTT. Translated: CSAREFTGSPLHF. V and J are TRBV20-1 and TRBJ1-6; D is ambiguous. The CDR3 has 13 amino acids. Trimming left V 0 bases short and J 10 bases short, with 10 bases between. The germline V gene has CDR1 DFQATT and CDR2 SNEGSKA (reference sequence).

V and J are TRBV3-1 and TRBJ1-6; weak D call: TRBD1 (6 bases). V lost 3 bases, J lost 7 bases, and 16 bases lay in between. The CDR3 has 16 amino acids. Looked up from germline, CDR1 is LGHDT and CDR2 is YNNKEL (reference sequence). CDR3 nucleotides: TGTGCCAGCAGCCATTATTGGGCAGGGGACAATTCACCCCTCCACTTT. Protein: CASSHYWAGDNSPLHF.

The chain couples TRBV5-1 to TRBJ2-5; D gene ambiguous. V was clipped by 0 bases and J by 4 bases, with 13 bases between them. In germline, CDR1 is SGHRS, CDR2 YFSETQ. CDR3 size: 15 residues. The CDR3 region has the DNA TGCGCCAGCAGCTTGGAACGGATTCTTCGAGAGACCCAGTACTTC. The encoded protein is CASSLERILRETQYF.

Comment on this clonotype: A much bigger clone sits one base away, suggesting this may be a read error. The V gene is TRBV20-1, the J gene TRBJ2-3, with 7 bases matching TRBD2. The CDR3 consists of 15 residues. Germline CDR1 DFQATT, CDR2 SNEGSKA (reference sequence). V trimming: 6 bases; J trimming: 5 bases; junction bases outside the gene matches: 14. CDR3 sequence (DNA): TGCAGTGCCGTTCCACTAACGGGAGGAGTAGATACGCAGTATTTT. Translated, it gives CSAVPLTGGVDTQYF.

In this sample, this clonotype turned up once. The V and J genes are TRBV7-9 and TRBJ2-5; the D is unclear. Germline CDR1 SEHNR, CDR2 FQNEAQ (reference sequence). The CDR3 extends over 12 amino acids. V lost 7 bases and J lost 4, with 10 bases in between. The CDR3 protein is CASMPLGETQYF. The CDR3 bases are TGTGCCAGCATGCCATTAGGAGAGACCCAGTACTTC.

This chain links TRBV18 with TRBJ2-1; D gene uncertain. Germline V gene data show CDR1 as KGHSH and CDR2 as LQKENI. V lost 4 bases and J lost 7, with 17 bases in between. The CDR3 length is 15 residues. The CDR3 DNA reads TGTGCCAGCTCACGGGCTCCCGGTCTGGGTAATGAGCAGTTCTTC. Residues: CASSRAPGLGNEQFF. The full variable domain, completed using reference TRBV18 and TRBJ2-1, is NAGVMQNPRHLVRRRGQEARLRCSPMKGHSHVYWYRQLPEEGLKFMVYLQKENIIDESGMPKERFSAEFPKEGPSILRIQQVVRGDSAAYFCASSRAPGLGNEQFFGPGTRLTVL.

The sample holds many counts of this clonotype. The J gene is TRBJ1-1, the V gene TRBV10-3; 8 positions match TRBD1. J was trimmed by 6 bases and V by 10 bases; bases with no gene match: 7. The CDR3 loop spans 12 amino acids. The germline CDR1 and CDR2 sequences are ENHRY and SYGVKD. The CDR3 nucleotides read TGTGCCACCATAGGACAGGGCCCTGAAGCTTTCTTT. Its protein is CATIGQGPEAFF.